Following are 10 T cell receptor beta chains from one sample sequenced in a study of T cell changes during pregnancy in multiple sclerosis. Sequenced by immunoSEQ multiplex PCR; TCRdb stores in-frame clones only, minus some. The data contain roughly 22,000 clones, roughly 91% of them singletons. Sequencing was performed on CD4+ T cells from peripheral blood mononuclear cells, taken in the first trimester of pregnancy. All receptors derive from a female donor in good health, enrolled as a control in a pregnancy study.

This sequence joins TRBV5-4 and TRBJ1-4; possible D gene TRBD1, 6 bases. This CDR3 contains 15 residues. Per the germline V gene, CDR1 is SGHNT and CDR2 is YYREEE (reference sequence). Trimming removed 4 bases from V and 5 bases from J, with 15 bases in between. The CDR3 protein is CASSHTGFPNEKLFF. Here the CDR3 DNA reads TGTGCCAGCAGCCATACAGGGTTCCCCAATGAAAAACTGTTTTTT.

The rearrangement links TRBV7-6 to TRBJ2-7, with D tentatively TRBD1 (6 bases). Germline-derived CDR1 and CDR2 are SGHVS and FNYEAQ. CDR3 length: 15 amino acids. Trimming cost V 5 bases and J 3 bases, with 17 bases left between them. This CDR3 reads CASSPTGLANYEQYF. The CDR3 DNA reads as TGTGCCAGCAGCCCGACAGGTCTGGCCAACTACGAGCAGTACTTC.

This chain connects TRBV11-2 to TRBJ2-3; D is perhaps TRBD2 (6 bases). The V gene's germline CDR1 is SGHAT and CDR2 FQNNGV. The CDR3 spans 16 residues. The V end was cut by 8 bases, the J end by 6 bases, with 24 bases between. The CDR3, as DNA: TGTGCCAGCTACGAGTCTTTTGGCCGCCGGGGGGATACGCAGTATTTT. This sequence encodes CASYESFGRRGDTQYF.

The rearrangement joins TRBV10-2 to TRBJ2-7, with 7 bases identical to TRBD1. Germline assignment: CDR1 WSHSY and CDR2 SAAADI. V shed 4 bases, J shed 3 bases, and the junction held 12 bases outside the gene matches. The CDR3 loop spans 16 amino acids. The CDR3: CASSGDGQVTNYEQYF. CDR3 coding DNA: TGCGCCAGCAGTGGGGACGGACAGGTGACGAACTACGAGCAGTACTTC.

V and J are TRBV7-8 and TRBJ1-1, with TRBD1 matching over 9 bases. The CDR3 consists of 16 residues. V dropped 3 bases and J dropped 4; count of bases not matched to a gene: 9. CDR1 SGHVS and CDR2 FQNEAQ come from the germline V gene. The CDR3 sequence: CASSFVTGGLGTEAFF. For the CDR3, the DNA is TGTGCCAGCAGCTTTGTGACAGGGGGACTGGGCACTGAAGCTTTCTTT.

The CDR3 DNA is TGTGCCAGCAGTTGGGCCAGGGTACAAGATACGCAGTATTTT. This encodes CASSWARVQDTQYF. The chain carries TRBV2 and TRBJ2-3; the D gene is possibly TRBD1 (5 bases). Trimming shortened V by 5 bases and J by 5 bases, and 14 bases separated the two germline ends. Per germline, CDR1 SNHLY and CDR2 FYNNEI. There are 14 residues in the CDR3.

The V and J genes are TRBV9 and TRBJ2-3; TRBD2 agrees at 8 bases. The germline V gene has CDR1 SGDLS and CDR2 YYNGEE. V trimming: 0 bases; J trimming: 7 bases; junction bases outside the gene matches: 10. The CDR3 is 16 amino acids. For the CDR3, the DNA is TGTGCCAGCAGCGTAGGGCGGGGGGCCGAGGGGCATACGCAGTATTTT. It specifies CASSVGRGAEGHTQYF.

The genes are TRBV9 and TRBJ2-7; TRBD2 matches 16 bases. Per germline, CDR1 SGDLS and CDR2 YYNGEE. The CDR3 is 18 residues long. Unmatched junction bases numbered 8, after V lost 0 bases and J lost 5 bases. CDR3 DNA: TGTGCCAGCAGCGTAGGTCCGGGACTAGCGGGAGGGCGCGACGAGCAGTACTTC. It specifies CASSVGPGLAGGRDEQYF.

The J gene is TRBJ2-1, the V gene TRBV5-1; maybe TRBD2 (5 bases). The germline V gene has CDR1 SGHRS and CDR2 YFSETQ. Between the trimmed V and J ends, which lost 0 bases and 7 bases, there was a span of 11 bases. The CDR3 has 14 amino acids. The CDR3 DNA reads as TGCGCCAGCAGCTTGGCCCGAGGAGGTAATGAGCAGTTCTTC. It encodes CASSLARGGNEQFF.

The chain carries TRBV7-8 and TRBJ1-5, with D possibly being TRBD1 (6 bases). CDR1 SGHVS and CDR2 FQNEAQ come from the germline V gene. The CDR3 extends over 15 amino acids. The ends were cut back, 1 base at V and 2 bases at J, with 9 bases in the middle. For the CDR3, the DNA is TGTGCCAGCAGCTTAGACAGGGTTGGCAATCAGCCCCAGCATTTT. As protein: CASSLDRVGNQPQHF. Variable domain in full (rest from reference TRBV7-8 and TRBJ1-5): GAGVSQSPRYKVAKRGQDVALRCDPISGHVSLFWYQQALGQGPEFLTYFQNEAQLDKSGLPSDRFFAERPEGSVSTLKIQRTQQEDSAVYLCASSLDRVGNQPQHFGDGTRLSIL.